This T cell receptor (beta chain) was sequenced for a study of T cells in Graves' hyperthyroidism and ophthalmopathy. Study-wide results and limits: Researchers found most expanded thyroid clonotypes above 0.001 in blood as well. Using 13 V-J features, a model discriminated ophthalmopathy from stable hyperthyroidism.

In patients aged 18 to 65, hyperthyroidism was newly diagnosed, with duration under 2 months. There are 13 residues in the CDR3. Per germline, CDR1 LNHDA and CDR2 SQIVND (reference sequence). The V end was cut by 9 bases, the J end by 7 bases, with 13 bases between. A few counts support this clonotype. Its target is not known. RNA transcripts provided the source from which TCR beta CDR3 regions were amplified. First-round RT-PCR targeting the TCR CDR3 was performed with the HTBI primer set. Each CDR3 protein is one row after TCRdb ran MiXCR on the multiplex PCR reads. The data hold 470,000 or so distinct CDR3 sequences, with roughly 20% observed a single time.

The clonotype originates from a man younger than 35 with Graves' hyperthyroidism. Sequenced material: blood. The chain links TRBV19 to TRBJ1-6; D remains unclear. CDR3 bases: TGTGCCAGCCGATCTCAGGCGAATTCACCCCTCCACTTT. Translation gives CASRSQANSPLHF.